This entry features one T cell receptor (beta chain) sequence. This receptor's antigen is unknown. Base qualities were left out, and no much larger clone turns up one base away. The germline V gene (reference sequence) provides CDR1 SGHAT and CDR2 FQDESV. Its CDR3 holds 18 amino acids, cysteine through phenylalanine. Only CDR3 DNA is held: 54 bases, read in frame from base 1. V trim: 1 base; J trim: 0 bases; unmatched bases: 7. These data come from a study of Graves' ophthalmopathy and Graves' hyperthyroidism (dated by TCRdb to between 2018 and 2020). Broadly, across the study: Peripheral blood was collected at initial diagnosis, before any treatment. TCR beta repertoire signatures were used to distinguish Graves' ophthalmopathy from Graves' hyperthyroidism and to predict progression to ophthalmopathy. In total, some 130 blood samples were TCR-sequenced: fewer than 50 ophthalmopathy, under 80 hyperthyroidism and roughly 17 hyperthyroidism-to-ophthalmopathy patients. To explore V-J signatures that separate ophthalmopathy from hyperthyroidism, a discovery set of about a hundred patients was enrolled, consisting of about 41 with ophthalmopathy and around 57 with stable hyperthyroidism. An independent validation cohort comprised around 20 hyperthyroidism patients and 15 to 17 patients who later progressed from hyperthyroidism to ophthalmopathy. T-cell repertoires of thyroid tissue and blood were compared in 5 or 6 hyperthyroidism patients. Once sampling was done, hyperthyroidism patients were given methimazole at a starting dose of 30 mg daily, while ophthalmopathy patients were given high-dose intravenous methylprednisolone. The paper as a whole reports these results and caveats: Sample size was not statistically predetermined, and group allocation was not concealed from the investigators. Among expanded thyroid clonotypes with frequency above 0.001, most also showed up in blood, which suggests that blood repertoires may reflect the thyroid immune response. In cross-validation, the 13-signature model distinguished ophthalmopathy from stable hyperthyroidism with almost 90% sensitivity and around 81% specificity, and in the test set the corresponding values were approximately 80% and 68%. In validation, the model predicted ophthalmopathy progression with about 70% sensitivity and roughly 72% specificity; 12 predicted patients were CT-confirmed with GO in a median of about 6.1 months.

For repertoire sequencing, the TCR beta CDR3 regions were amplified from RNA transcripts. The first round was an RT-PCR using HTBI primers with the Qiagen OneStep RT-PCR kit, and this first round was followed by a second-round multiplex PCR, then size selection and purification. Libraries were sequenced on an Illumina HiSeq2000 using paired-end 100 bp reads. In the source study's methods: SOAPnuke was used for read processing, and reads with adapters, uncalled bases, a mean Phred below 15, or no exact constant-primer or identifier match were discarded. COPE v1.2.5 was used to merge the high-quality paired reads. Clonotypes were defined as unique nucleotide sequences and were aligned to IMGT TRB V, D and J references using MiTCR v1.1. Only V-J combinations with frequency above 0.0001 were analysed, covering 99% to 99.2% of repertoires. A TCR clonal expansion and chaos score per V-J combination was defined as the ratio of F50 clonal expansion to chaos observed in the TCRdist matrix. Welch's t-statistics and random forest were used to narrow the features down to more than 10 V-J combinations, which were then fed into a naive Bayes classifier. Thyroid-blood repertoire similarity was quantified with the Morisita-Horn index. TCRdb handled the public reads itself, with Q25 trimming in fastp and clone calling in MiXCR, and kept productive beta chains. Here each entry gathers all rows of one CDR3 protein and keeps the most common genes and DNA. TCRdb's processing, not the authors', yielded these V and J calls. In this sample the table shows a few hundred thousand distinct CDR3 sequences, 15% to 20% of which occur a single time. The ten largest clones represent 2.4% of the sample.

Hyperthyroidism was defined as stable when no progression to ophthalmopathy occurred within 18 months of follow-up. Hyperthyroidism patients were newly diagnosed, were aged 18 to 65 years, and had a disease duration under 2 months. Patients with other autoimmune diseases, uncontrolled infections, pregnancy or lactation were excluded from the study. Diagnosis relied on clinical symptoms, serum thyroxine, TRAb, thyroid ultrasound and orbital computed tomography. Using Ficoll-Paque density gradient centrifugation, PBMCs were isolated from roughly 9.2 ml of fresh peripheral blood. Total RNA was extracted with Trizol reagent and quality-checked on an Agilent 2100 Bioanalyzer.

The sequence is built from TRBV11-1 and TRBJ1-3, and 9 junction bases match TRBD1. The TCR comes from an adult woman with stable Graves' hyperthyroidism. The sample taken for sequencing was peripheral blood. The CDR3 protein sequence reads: CASSLDRGPRDSGNTIYF. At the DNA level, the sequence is TGTGCCAGCAGCTTAGACAGGGGGCCCCGCGACTCTGGAAACACCATATATTTT.